The 17 T cell receptor beta chains below come from one sample, sequenced in a study of T-cell memory formation after mild COVID-19. TCRdb passed the 5' RACE reads through MiXCR, listing each CDR3 protein once. In the table there are 360,000 or so distinct CDR3 sequences, under 30% of which are singletons. Sequenced material: PBMCs or a T cell subset sorted from them (not recorded which). These receptors all come from an adult woman who had mild COVID-19 (a few samples of this study predate the infection). Cell type and time point are not known.

The V and J genes are TRBV12-3 or TRBV12-4 and TRBJ2-3, with TRBD1 matching over 9 bases. V was clipped by 5 bases and J by 5 bases; unmatched bases: 11. This CDR3 spans 16 amino acids. The CDR3 loop is CASSTYGTGLKDTQYF. CDR3 nucleotides: TGTGCCAGCAGTACTTACGGGACAGGGTTGAAAGATACGCAGTATTTT.

The rearrangement joins TRBV24-1 to TRBJ2-7; 8 positions match TRBD1. The length of the CDR3 is 15 residues. CDR1 and CDR2 from the germline V gene are KGHDR and SFDVKD. Trimming removed 3 bases from V and 2 bases from J; junction bases left unmatched: 5. The CDR3 protein is CATSDPSTGAYEQYF. The CDR3 DNA sequence: TGTGCCACCAGTGATCCATCGACAGGGGCCTACGAGCAGTACTTC.

The J gene is TRBJ2-1, the V gene TRBV4-3; TRBD2 might be the D (5 bases). This CDR3 is built from 17 residues. Germline V gene data show CDR1 as LGHNA and CDR2 as YSLEER. The V gene lost 2 bases and the J gene lost 0 bases, with 14 bases spanning the gap. The DNA for the CDR3 is TGCGCCAGCAGCCAATACCTTGGGAGACCCTCCTACAATGAGCAGTTCTTC. Protein product: CASSQYLGRPSYNEQFF.

The V gene is TRBV11-2, the J gene TRBJ2-1; D may be TRBD2 (6 bases). Germline CDR1 and CDR2: SGHAT and FQNNGV. V was pared by 5 bases and J by 4 bases, with 12 bases between. This CDR3 is 14 amino acids long. The CDR3 DNA follows: TGTGCCAGCAGCACCTCAGGAGGGTACAATGAGCAGTTCTTC. This gives the protein CASSTSGGYNEQFF.

This clonotype has a single count. This sequence joins TRBV5-1 and TRBJ1-4; possible D gene TRBD1, 5 bases. Germline CDR1 SGHRS, CDR2 YFSETQ. This CDR3 contains 14 residues. Trimming took off 2 bases at V and 4 bases at J, with 9 bases between the two ends. The CDR3 here is CASSFGQGNEKLFF. CDR3 sequence (DNA): TGCGCCAGCAGCTTTGGGCAGGGTAATGAAAAACTGTTTTTT.

The chain has TRBV29-1 and TRBJ1-2; weak D call: TRBD1 (6 bases). The germline CDR1 and CDR2 sequences are SQVTM and ANQGSEA. Trimming left V 0 bases short and J 4 bases short, with 9 bases between. The length of the CDR3 is 13 residues. The CDR3: CSVEDNRAYGYTF. CDR3 nucleotides: TGCAGCGTTGAAGATAACAGGGCCTATGGCTACACCTTC. The full variable domain, with the rest looked up from reference TRBV29-1 and TRBJ1-2, is SAVISQKPSRDICQRGTSLTIQCQVDSQVTMMFWYRQQPGQSLTLIATANQGSEATYESGFVIDKFPISRPNLTFSTLTVSNMSPEDSSIYLCSVEDNRAYGYTFGSGTRLTVV.

This clonotype was counted only a few times. This sequence joins TRBV10-3 and TRBJ1-5, with no clear D. Trimming removed 6 bases from V and 5 bases from J, with 11 bases in between. CDR3 length: 13 residues. Per germline, CDR1 ENHRY and CDR2 SYGVKD. In nucleotides, the CDR3 is TGTGCCATCAGCCGGACGGAAGATCAGCCCCAGCATTTT. It translates to CAISRTEDQPQHF.

This clonotype was seen a handful of times. V usage is TRBV7-3 and J usage is TRBJ2-3; 7 nucleotides match TRBD2. The CDR3 has 17 amino acids. The trim removed 5 bases at V and 6 bases at J, leaving 17 bases unmatched. Germline V gene data show CDR1 as SGHTA and CDR2 as FQGTGA. CDR3 sequence (DNA): TGTGCCAGCAGCCCTCTGGGTGGTGGCGGGAGAATGGATACGCAGTATTTT. This encodes CASSPLGGGGRMDTQYF.

This clonotype has only a few counts. The rearrangement joins TRBV2 to TRBJ1-2; D not certain. The CDR3 totals 12 residues. The germline gives CDR1 SNHLY, CDR2 FYNNEI. V dropped 8 bases and J dropped 4 bases, with 11 bases sitting between them. The CDR3 region has the DNA TGTGCCAGCGGCGGAGACGGCTATGGCTACACCTTC. Protein: CASGGDGYGYTF.

This clonotype was seen at least ten times. The V gene is TRBV30, the J gene TRBJ2-3; unclear D gene. CDR1 GTSNPN and CDR2 SVGIG come from the germline V gene (reference sequence). The CDR3 loop spans 16 amino acids. Trimming left V 7 bases short and J 3 bases short, with 23 bases between. The CDR3 reads CASILRSGPATDTQYF. In nucleotides, the CDR3 is TGTGCCTCGATATTACGTTCGGGCCCCGCTACAGATACGCAGTATTTT.

J is TRBJ1-6 and V is TRBV4-3; D perhaps matches TRBD1 (5 bases). Germline lookup yields CDR1 LGHNA and CDR2 YSLEER. This CDR3 has 14 residues. V gave up 4 bases and J gave up 10 bases, with 14 bases separating them. This CDR3 reads CASSPTGGVSPLHF. The CDR3, as DNA: TGCGCCAGCAGCCCAACCGGGGGAGTCTCACCCCTCCACTTT.

At least ten counts were recorded for this clonotype. Relative to the germline gene, one junction end is altered; a read error may explain this. V gene TRBV3-1 combines with J gene TRBJ1-1; 8 bases map to TRBD1. CDR1 and CDR2 from the germline V gene are LGHDT and YNNKEL (reference sequence). CDR3 size: 14 residues. As DNA, the CDR3 is TGCGCCAGCAGCCAAGGACAGGGTGGGACTGAAGCTTTCTTT. Protein sequence: CASSQGQGGTEAFF. Looking up the rest from reference TRBV3-1 and TRBJ1-1 gives the full variable domain: DTAVSQTPKYLVTQMGNDKSIKCEQNLGHDTMYWYKQDSKKFLKIMFSYNNKELIINETVPNRFSPKSPDKAHLNLHINSLELGDSAVYFCASSQGQGGTEAFFGQGTRLTVV.

This clonotype was seen a few times. This chain joins TRBV7-9 and TRBJ1-2; maybe TRBD1 (6 bases). The CDR3 consists of 12 residues. Germline V gene sequence: CDR1 SEHNR, CDR2 FQNEAQ (reference sequence). Trimming left V 7 bases short and J 12 bases short, with 18 bases between. As DNA, the CDR3 is TGTGCCAGCAAGACACACACGGGGGGCCACACCTTC. Its translation: CASKTHTGGHTF.

The V call is TRBV29-1, the J call TRBJ2-5; D tentatively fits TRBD1 or TRBD2 (6 bases each). The V end lost 5 bases, the J end lost 5 bases, and 12 bases lay between the germline ends. The CDR3 extends over 12 amino acids. Germline CDR1 SQVTM, CDR2 ANQGSEA. The CDR3 region is CSVRRGSETQYF. In nucleotides, the CDR3 is TGCAGCGTTCGGAGGGGGTCGGAGACCCAGTACTTC.

A few counts support this clonotype. The CDR3: CASSENYGYTF. CDR3 nucleotide sequence: TGTGCCAGCAGCGAGAACTATGGCTACACCTTC. The chain carries TRBV7-9 and TRBJ1-2; D uncertain. V was clipped by 5 bases and J by 2 bases, with 3 bases between them. CDR3 length equals 11 residues. The V gene's germline CDR1 is SEHNR and CDR2 FQNEAQ (reference sequence).

The chain links TRBV5-1 to TRBJ1-4; D not certain. Trimming took 0 bases from V and 8 from J, leaving 17 bases between them. The CDR3 runs 16 residues. The germline V gene has CDR1 SGHRS and CDR2 YFSETQ. Here the CDR3 DNA reads TGCGCCAGCAGCTTGGGGGGTTCATTCCCGAGCGAAAAACTGTTTTTT. As protein: CASSLGGSFPSEKLFF. Using reference TRBV5-1 and TRBJ1-4 for the parts outside the CDR3, the full variable domain is KAGVTQTPRYLIKTRGQQVTLSCSPISGHRSVSWYQQTPGQGLQFLFEYFSETQRNKGNFPGRFSGRQFSNSRSEMNVSTLELGDSALYLCASSLGGSFPSEKLFFGSGTQLSVL.

There are many counts of this clonotype. J is TRBJ1-1 and V is TRBV5-1, with 7 bases lining up with TRBD1. The CDR3 has 13 amino acids. CDR1 and CDR2 from the germline V gene are SGHRS and YFSETQ. Trimming at V came to 0 bases and at J to 6 bases, leaving 2 bases not matched to a gene. The CDR3 protein is CASSLGDRAEAFF. In DNA, the CDR3 is TGCGCCAGCAGCTTGGGAGACAGGGCTGAAGCTTTCTTT. Supplemented by reference TRBV5-1 and TRBJ1-1, the full variable domain reads KAGVTQTPRYLIKTRGQQVTLSCSPISGHRSVSWYQQTPGQGLQFLFEYFSETQRNKGNFPGRFSGRQFSNSRSEMNVSTLELGDSALYLCASSLGDRAEAFFGQGTRLTVV.